This T cell receptor (beta chain) was sequenced in a study of Graves' ophthalmopathy and Graves' hyperthyroidism. This clonotype has only a few counts. The germline gives CDR1 LNHNV, CDR2 YYDKDF (reference sequence). Trimming took 2 bases from V and 4 from J, leaving 5 bases between them. The CDR3 covers 12 residues. RNA transcripts were the source from which TCR beta CDR3 regions were amplified. HTBI primers were employed in first-round RT-PCR, then a second-round multiplex PCR followed. TCRdb fed the multiplex PCR reads into MiXCR, producing one record per CDR3 protein. This sample has about 620,000 distinct CDR3 sequences, with approximately 21% found just once.

The sample was peripheral blood. This clonotype originated in a woman under 30 with stable Graves' hyperthyroidism. Some clones in this sample may be carry-over from other donors' samples. The chain joins TRBV15 to TRBJ2-5; unclear D gene. This CDR3 reads CATSRTAETQYF. The CDR3, as DNA: TGTGCCACCAGCAGAACAGCAGAGACCCAGTACTTC.